This passage covers 27 T cell receptor beta chains from one sample sequenced in a study of regulatory T cells in long-lasting Graves disease. The time point was: newly diagnosed GD, antithyroid drugs for less than 3 months. Following extraction of RNA from PBMCs, that RNA was used to make the TCR library. Arm-PCR with iRepertoire HTBI primers amplified the CDR3 regions for these TCR beta libraries. In TCRdb, the multiplex PCR reads were re-called with MiXCR into one record per CDR3 protein. The sample consists of hundreds of thousands of distinct CDR3 sequences, approximately 15% of them appearing once. These data also featured in a second study, about T cells in Graves' hyperthyroidism and ophthalmopathy.

The starting material was peripheral blood mononuclear cells (PBMCs), obtained at new diagnosis, from a patient treated with antithyroid drugs. These receptors were taken from a young woman with Graves disease.

Remarks on this clonotype: With a much larger clone just one base away, this may be a read error. The chain recombines TRBV12-3 or TRBV12-4 with TRBJ1-3; D not certain. The CDR3 runs 13 residues. Trimming cost V 6 bases and J 7 bases, with 13 bases left between them. Here the CDR3 reads CASSLDGRNTIYF. Here the CDR3 DNA reads TGTGCCAGCAGCCTAGATGGACGTAACACCATATATTTT.

This clonotype has more than one count but fewer than ten. The genes are TRBV28 and TRBJ2-6, with TRBD2 as a possible D gene (6 bases). Germline CDR1 is MDHEN and CDR2 is SYDVKM. Trimming shortened V by 7 bases and J by 4 bases, and 20 bases separated the two germline ends. This CDR3 contains 17 residues. CDR3 sequence: CASMIAGTQSGANVLTF. The CDR3 region has the DNA TGTGCCAGCATGATCGCGGGGACGCAGTCGGGGGCCAACGTCCTGACTTTC.

This clonotype occurred a few times. The chain couples TRBV18 to TRBJ2-7; 7 nucleotides align to TRBD1. The germline gives CDR1 KGHSH, CDR2 LQKENI. V shed 3 bases and J 9 bases; nucleotides not matched to a gene: 14. This CDR3 spans 15 amino acids. The CDR3 spells CASSPPGQRRVRQYF. DNA for the CDR3: TGTGCCAGCTCACCTCCGGGACAGAGAAGGGTACGGCAGTACTTC.

The rearrangement uses TRBV20-1 and TRBJ2-3, with no clear D. From germline, CDR1 is DFQATT and CDR2 SNEGSKA (reference sequence). V was pared by 0 bases and J by 2 bases, with 6 bases between. CDR3 length: 13 residues. For the CDR3, the DNA is TGCAGTGCTAGAGACAGGCACACAGATACGCAGTATTTT. The encoded protein is CSARDRHTDTQYF.

For this clonotype: Germline and junction disagree at one end, which may indicate a read error. The V gene is TRBV11-2, the J gene TRBJ2-7; maybe TRBD2 (5 bases). CDR1 SGHAT and CDR2 FQNNGV come from the germline V gene. The CDR3 is 14 amino acids. The CDR3 reads CAGSSYLADYEQYF. Here the CDR3 DNA reads TGTGCCGGCAGCTCGTATCTAGCCGACTACGAGCAGTACTTC. The full variable domain, in which reference TRBV11-2 and TRBJ2-7 provide the parts outside the CDR3, is EAGVAQSPRYKIIEKRQSVAFWCNPISGHATLYWYQQILGQGPKLLIQFQNNGVVDDSQLPKDRFSAERLKGVDSTLKIQPAKLEDSAVYLCAGSSYLADYEQYFGPGTRLTVT.

This clonotype was detected only once. This is likely an artifact of a read error, given a far larger clone one base away. The gene calls are TRBV28 and TRBJ2-1, with D perhaps TRBD1 or TRBD2 (6 bases each). V dropped 3 bases and J dropped 10 bases, with 13 bases sitting between them. The CDR3 contains 13 residues. Germline assignment: CDR1 MDHEN and CDR2 SYDVKM. The CDR3 loop is CASSLGGEDEQFF. CDR3 DNA: TGTGCCAGCAGTTTGGGGGGCGAGGACGAGCAGTTCTTC. The full variable domain, in which reference TRBV28 and TRBJ2-1 provide the parts outside the CDR3, is DVKVTQSSRYLVKRTGEKVFLECVQDMDHENMFWYRQDPGLGLRLIYFSYDVKMKEKGDIPEGYSVSREKKERFSLILESASTNQTSMYLCASSLGGEDEQFFGPGTRLTVL.

This clonotype was seen a few times. This chain joins TRBV30 and TRBJ1-2; no reliable D call. This CDR3 comprises 13 residues. Germline loops: CDR1 GTSNPN, CDR2 SVGIG (reference sequence). Deletions cut 4 bases from V and 8 bases from J, with 17 bases between. CDR3 sequence reads: CAWTGVKSGGYTF. In DNA, the CDR3 is TGTGCCTGGACCGGGGTGAAGTCCGGAGGCTACACCTTC.

This clonotype was counted at least ten times. V and J are TRBV6-2 or TRBV6-3 and TRBJ1-1; D is ambiguous. This CDR3 spans 13 amino acids. Germline CDR1 MNHEY, CDR2 SVGEGT. Trimming cost V 5 bases and J 5 bases, with 12 bases left between them. CDR3 in amino acids: CASSQIRVTEAFF. The CDR3 bases are TGTGCCAGCAGTCAAATCCGGGTTACTGAAGCTTTCTTT.

The V call is TRBV14, the J call TRBJ2-3; 9 nucleotides line up with TRBD2. With 0 bases clipped from V and 6 bases from J, the junction kept 4 bases outside the gene matches. CDR1 and CDR2 (germline): SGHDN, FVKESK. This CDR3 is built from 15 residues. The CDR3 protein is CASSQEAGGPDTQYF. In nucleotides, the CDR3 is TGTGCCAGCAGCCAAGAGGCGGGAGGGCCGGATACGCAGTATTTT. Full variable domain (missing parts from reference TRBV14 and TRBJ2-3): EAGVTQFPSHSVIEKGQTVTLRCDPISGHDNLYWYRRVMGKEIKFLLHFVKESKQDESGMPNNRFLAERTGGTYSTLKVQPAELEDSGVYFCASSQEAGGPDTQYFGPGTRLTVL.

This clonotype was recorded many times. The chain joins TRBV7-9 to TRBJ2-3, with D possibly matching TRBD1 (5 bases). Deletions cut 7 bases from V and 3 bases from J, with 11 bases between. Germline V CDR1 and CDR2: SEHNR, FQNEAQ (reference sequence). The CDR3 runs to 13 residues. CDR3 sequence: CASTRVGTDTQYF. CDR3 in DNA: TGTGCCAGCACCAGGGTCGGAACAGATACGCAGTATTTT. Combining the CDR3 with reference TRBV7-9 and TRBJ2-3 gives the whole variable domain DTGVSQNPRHKITKRGQNVTFRCDPISEHNRLYWYRQTLGQGPEFLTYFQNEAQLEKSRLLSDRFSAERPKGSFSTLEIQRTEQGDSAMYLCASTRVGTDTQYFGPGTRLTVL.

J is TRBJ2-7 and V is TRBV28; D uncertain. V lost 2 bases to trimming and J lost 0 bases, with 8 bases between them. There are 14 residues in the CDR3. Per germline, CDR1 MDHEN and CDR2 SYDVKM. In DNA form, the CDR3 reads TGTGCCAGCAGTTTAAGTGCGAGCTCCTACGAGCAGTACGTC. Protein: CASSLSASSYEQYV.

Only a few counts were recorded for this clonotype. The chain uses TRBV6-1 and TRBJ2-7; no firm D call. CDR1 is MNHNS, CDR2 SASEGT, per germline. V gave up 6 bases and J gave up 0 bases, with 12 bases separating them. This CDR3 has 14 residues. This CDR3 is CASSSDPSSYEQYF. The CDR3 DNA sequence: TGTGCCAGCAGCTCCGACCCAAGCTCCTACGAGCAGTACTTC.

The chain is built from TRBV5-1 and TRBJ2-1, with 7 bases lining up with TRBD2. The CDR3 is made up of 15 amino acids. Germline lookup yields CDR1 SGHRS and CDR2 YFSETQ. V dropped 0 bases and J dropped 10; count of bases not matched to a gene: 10. In DNA, the CDR3 is TGCGCCAGCAGCTTGGGCGGGAGTGGGTTAAGGGAGCAGTTCTTC. The encoded protein is CASSLGGSGLREQFF.

This clonotype came up many times. The CDR3 region has the DNA TGTGCCAGTAGTCACCCGGGACAGTTTTACGAGCAGTACTTC. It yields the protein CASSHPGQFYEQYF. V and J are TRBV19 and TRBJ2-7, with 7 bases matching TRBD1. The germline V gene encodes CDR1 LNHDA and CDR2 SQIVND (reference sequence). This CDR3 has 14 residues. J lost 4 bases, V lost 5 bases, and 8 bases had no gene match.

Details on this clonotype: A much larger clone lies a single base off, so this may be a read error. J is TRBJ1-5 and V is TRBV29-1, with unresolved D. CDR3 size: 11 residues. CDR1 is SQVTM and CDR2 is ANQGSEA in the germline V gene. The CDR3 protein is CSPNSLQSQHF. In DNA form, the CDR3 reads TGCAGCCCTAACTCCCTTCAGTCCCAGCATTTT.

The chain links TRBV5-1 to TRBJ1-1, with 12 nucleotides matching TRBD1. The trim removed 5 bases at V and 13 bases at J, leaving 6 bases unmatched. From germline, CDR1 is SGHRS and CDR2 YFSETQ. The CDR3 is made up of 12 amino acids. The CDR3 region is CASSRDRGPFFF. The CDR3 region has the DNA TGCGCCAGCAGTCGGGACAGGGGGCCCTTTTTCTTT.

Remarks on this clonotype: This may be a read error: a much more frequent sequence differs by one nucleotide. The chain carries TRBV7-8 and TRBJ1-5; a weak D match, TRBD1 (5 bases). Germline V gives CDR1 SGHVS, CDR2 FQNEAQ. The CDR3 totals 16 residues. The CDR3 nucleotides read TGTGCCAGCAGCCCGCGACAGATTGCTAGCAATCAGCCCCGGCATTTT. Its protein is CASSPRQIASNQPRHF.

There are many counts of this clonotype. The chain combines TRBV27 with TRBJ2-2; D gene ambiguous. V was pared by 5 bases and J by 1 base, with 8 bases between. The CDR3 runs 14 residues. Germline lookup yields CDR1 MNHEY and CDR2 SMNVEV (reference sequence). CDR3 bases: TGTGCCAGCAGTCCCTTTCGGAACACCGGGGAGCTGTTTTTT. Protein: CASSPFRNTGELFF.

The CDR3 nucleotides read TGTGCCATCAGTGAGCTCGGGGGAGGGCGGGCAGATACGCAGTATTTT. Translation: CAISELGGGRADTQYF. This rearrangement joins TRBV10-3 to TRBJ2-3; TRBD2 aligns across 7 bases. The CDR3 extends over 16 amino acids. The germline V gene encodes CDR1 ENHRY and CDR2 SYGVKD. V dropped 2 bases and J dropped 4; count of bases not matched to a gene: 9.

This clonotype was recorded a few times. The chain employs TRBV6-1 and TRBJ1-5; perhaps TRBD1 as D (6 bases). The CDR3 is 13 amino acids. Trimming stripped 6 bases from V and 3 bases from J, with 9 bases between. Germline values: CDR1 MNHNS, CDR2 SASEGT. As DNA, the CDR3 is TGTGCCAGCAGCGGACAGCCCAATCAGCCCCAGCATTTT. It is translated as CASSGQPNQPQHF.

This clonotype was recorded at least ten times. V is TRBV6-1 and J is TRBJ1-5; the D is unclear. Trimming removed 2 bases at V and 4 bases at J, with 12 bases between. Germline CDR1 is MNHNS and CDR2 is SASEGT. The CDR3 length is 15 residues. Here the CDR3 reads CASSEMWEGNQPQHF. The CDR3 nucleotides are TGTGCCAGCAGTGAAATGTGGGAAGGAAATCAGCCCCAGCATTTT.

This chain connects TRBV2 to TRBJ2-7, with 7 nucleotides matching TRBD1. The CDR3 contains 12 residues. Germline CDR1 reads SNHLY; CDR2 reads FYNNEI. V trimming: 7 bases; J trimming: 3 bases; junction bases outside the gene matches: 3. The CDR3 region has the DNA TGTGCCAGCAACCGACAGGGCTACGAGCAGTACTTC. Translated, it gives CASNRQGYEQYF.

This clonotype was picked up many times. The chain recombines TRBV6-1 with TRBJ1-1; TRBD1 is a possible D gene (6 bases). This CDR3 is built from 14 residues. With 8 bases removed from V and 4 bases from J, the gap between germline ends came to 17 bases. Germline values: CDR1 MNHNS, CDR2 SASEGT. The CDR3 DNA reads TGTGCCAGCTCCTTTGCAGGGGAGTTCACTGAAGCTTTCTTT. It specifies CASSFAGEFTEAFF.

Only a few counts were recorded for this clonotype. V gene TRBV5-4 combines with J gene TRBJ1-3; D might be TRBD1 (6 bases). The V and J ends lost 4 bases and 2 bases respectively, with 13 bases between them. This CDR3 contains 15 residues. Per germline, CDR1 SGHNT and CDR2 YYREEE (reference sequence). The CDR3 spells CASSAQGSTGNTIYF. For the CDR3, the DNA is TGTGCCAGCAGCGCACAGGGCTCCACTGGAAACACCATATATTTT. The full variable domain, rest sourced from reference TRBV5-4 and TRBJ1-3, is ETGVTQSPTHLIKTRGQQVTLRCSSQSGHNTVSWYQQALGQGPQFIFQYYREEENGRGNFPPRFSGLQFPNYSSELNVNALELDDSALYLCASSAQGSTGNTIYFGEGSWLTVV.

The chain links TRBV28 to TRBJ2-3; D tentatively reads TRBD1 or TRBD2 (5 bases each). Trimming pared 3 bases from V and 2 bases from J, leaving 15 bases between. This CDR3 is built from 16 residues. The germline CDR1 and CDR2 sequences are MDHEN and SYDVKM. The CDR3: CASSFPGTTYTDTQYF. The CDR3 bases are TGTGCCAGCAGTTTCCCCGGGACCACATACACAGATACGCAGTATTTT.

This clonotype was seen many times. J is TRBJ2-1 and V is TRBV28; 9 positions agree with TRBD1. Trimming took 4 bases from V and 10 from J; bases not matched to a gene: 11. CDR3 size: 15 residues. CDR1 is MDHEN and CDR2 is SYDVKM in the germline V gene. The CDR3 loop reads CASSYQRQGVREQFF. In DNA form, the CDR3 reads TGTGCCAGCAGTTACCAGCGACAGGGGGTTAGGGAGCAGTTCTTC.

In regard to this clonotype: The CDR3 ends on some other residue instead of the conserved phenylalanine or tryptophan, so this is likely a read error. The chain couples TRBV3-1 to TRBJ1-1; D is unclear. Trimming took 1 base from V and 2 from J, leaving 2 bases between them. CDR1 LGHDT and CDR2 YNNKEL come from the germline V gene (reference sequence). The CDR3 is made up of 12 amino acids. The CDR3 coding sequence is TGTGCCAGCAGCCAAGGTAACACTGAAGCTTTCATT. Translated, it gives CASSQGNTEAFI.